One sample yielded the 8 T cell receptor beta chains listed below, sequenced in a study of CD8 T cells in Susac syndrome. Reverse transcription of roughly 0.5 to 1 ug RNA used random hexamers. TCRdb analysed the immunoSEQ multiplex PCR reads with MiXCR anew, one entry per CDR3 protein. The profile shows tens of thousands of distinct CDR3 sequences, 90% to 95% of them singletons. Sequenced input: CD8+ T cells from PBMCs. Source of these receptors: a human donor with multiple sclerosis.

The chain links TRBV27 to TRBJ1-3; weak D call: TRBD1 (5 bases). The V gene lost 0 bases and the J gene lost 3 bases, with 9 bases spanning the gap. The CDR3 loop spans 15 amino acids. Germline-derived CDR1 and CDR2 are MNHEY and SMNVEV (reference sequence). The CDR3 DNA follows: TGTGCCAGCAGTTTATCCGGGGGAGGTGGAAACACCATATATTTT. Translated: CASSLSGGGGNTIYF.

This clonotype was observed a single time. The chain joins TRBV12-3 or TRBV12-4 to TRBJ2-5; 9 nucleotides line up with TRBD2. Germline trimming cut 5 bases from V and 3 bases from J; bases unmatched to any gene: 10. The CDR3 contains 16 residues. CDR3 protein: CASSRSSGGIEETQYF. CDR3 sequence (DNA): TGTGCCAGCAGTCGCAGTAGCGGGGGTATTGAAGAGACCCAGTACTTC.

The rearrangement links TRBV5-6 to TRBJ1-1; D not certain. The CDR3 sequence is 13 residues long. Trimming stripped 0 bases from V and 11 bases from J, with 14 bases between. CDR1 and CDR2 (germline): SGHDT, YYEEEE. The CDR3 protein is CASSLALVPEAFF. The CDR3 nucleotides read TGTGCCAGCAGCTTGGCCCTAGTCCCCGAGGCTTTCTTT. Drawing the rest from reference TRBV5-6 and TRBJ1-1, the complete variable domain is DAGVTQSPTHLIKTRGQQVTLRCSPKSGHDTVSWYQQALGQGPQFIFQYYEEEERQRGNFPDRFSGHQFPNYSSELNVNALLLGDSALYLCASSLALVPEAFFGQGTRLTVV.

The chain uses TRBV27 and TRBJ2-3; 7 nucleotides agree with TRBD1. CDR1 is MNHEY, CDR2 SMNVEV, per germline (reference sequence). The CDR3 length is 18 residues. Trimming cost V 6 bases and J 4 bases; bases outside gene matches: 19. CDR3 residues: CASSSLLYGAGGSDTQYF. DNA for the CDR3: TGTGCCAGCAGCTCCCTACTCTACGGTGCAGGGGGTTCAGATACGCAGTATTTT.

CDR3 nucleotide sequence: TGCAGTGCTCCCGGGACTAGCGACTACGAGCAGTACTTC. Translated, it gives CSAPGTSDYEQYF. V is TRBV20-1 and J is TRBJ2-7; 10 bases are shared with TRBD2. The CDR3 has 13 residues. CDR1 and CDR2 (germline): DFQATT, SNEGSKA (reference sequence). The V and J ends lost 5 bases and 3 bases, in that order; junction bases with no gene match: 4.

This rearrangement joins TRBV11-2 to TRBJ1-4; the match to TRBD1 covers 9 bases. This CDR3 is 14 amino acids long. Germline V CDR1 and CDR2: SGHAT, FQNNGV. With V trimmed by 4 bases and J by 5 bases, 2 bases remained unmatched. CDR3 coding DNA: TGTGCCAGCAGCTCCGGACAGGGGAATGAAAAACTGTTTTTT. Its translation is CASSSGQGNEKLFF.

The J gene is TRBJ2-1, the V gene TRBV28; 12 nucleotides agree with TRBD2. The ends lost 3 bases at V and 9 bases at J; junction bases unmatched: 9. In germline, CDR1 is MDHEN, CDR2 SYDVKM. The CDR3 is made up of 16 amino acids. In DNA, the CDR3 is TGTGCCAGCAGTTTTGAGACTAGCGGGAGATCGGCTGAGCAGTTCTTC. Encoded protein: CASSFETSGRSAEQFF. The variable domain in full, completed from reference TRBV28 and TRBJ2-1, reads DVKVTQSSRYLVKRTGEKVFLECVQDMDHENMFWYRQDPGLGLRLIYFSYDVKMKEKGDIPEGYSVSREKKERFSLILESASTNQTSMYLCASSFETSGRSAEQFFGPGTRLTVL.

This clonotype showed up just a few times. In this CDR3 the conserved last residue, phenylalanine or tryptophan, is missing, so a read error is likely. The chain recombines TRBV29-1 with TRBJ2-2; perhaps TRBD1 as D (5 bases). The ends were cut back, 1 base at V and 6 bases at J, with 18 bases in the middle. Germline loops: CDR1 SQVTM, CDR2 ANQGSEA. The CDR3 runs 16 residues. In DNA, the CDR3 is TGCAGCGTTGAAGGGCTGCAGGGTGCCGAGGCCGGGGAGCTGTTTTCT. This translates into CSVEGLQGAEAGELFS.